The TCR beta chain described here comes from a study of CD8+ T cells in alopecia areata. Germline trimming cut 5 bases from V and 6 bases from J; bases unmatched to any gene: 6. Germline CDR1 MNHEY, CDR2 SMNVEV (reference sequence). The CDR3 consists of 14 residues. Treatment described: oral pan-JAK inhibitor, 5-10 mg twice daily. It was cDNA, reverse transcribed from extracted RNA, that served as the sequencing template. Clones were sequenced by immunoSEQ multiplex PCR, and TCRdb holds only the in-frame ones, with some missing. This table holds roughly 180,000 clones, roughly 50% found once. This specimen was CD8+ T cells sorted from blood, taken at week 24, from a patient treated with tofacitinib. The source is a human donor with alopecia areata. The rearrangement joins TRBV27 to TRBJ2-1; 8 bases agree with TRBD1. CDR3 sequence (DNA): TGTGCCAGCAGTCCGCCGGGACAGGTCAATGAGCAGTTCTTC. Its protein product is CASSPPGQVNEQFF.